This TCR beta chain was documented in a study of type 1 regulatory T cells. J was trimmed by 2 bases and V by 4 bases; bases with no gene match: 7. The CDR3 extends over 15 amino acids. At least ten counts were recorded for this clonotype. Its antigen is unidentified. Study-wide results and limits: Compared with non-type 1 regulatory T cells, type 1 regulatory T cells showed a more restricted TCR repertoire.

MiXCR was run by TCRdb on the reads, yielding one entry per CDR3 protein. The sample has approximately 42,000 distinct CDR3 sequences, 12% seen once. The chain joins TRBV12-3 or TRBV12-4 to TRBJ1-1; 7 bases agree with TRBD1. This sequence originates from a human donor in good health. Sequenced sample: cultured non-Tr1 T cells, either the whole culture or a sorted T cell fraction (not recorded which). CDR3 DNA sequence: TGTGCCAGCAGTTCCCAGGGACAGATAAACACTGAAGCTTTCTTT. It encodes CASSSQGQINTEAFF.